These 28 T cell receptor beta chains were all obtained from the same sample, sequenced in a study of CD8 T cells in ankylosing spondylitis. TCRdb passed the 5' RACE reads through MiXCR, listing each CDR3 protein once. This sample carries about 340,000 distinct CDR3 sequences, about 14% of them seen once, and the ten largest clones take 0.85% to 1.4%. Source material: blood, either unsorted or a sorted T cell fraction (not recorded which). The source of these receptors is a male donor with ankylosing spondylitis or in good health (not recorded which).

This clonotype was counted a few times. V is TRBV3-1 and J is TRBJ2-4; a possible D gene is TRBD2 (6 bases). The V end was cut by 2 bases, the J end by 8 bases, with 10 bases between. The CDR3 spans 13 residues. Germline loops: CDR1 LGHDT, CDR2 YNNKEL (reference sequence). The CDR3 nucleotides are TGTGCCAGCAGCCAACGGGCGGGGCACATTCAGTACTTC. Translating it yields CASSQRAGHIQYF.

This clonotype was picked up a small number of times. V and J are TRBV5-1 and TRBJ1-2; 7 positions agree with TRBD1. V was clipped by 1 base and J by 4 bases; unmatched bases: 4. Germline CDR1 and CDR2: SGHRS and YFSETQ. CDR3 length: 14 residues. The CDR3 DNA reads TGCGCCAGCAGCTTGCGCGGGACAGCCTATGGCTACACCTTC. As protein: CASSLRGTAYGYTF.

V usage is TRBV7-2 and J usage is TRBJ1-1, with D possibly TRBD1 on 5 matching bases. V lost 5 bases, J lost 7 bases, and 20 bases lay in between. Germline-derived CDR1 and CDR2 are SGHTA and FQGNSA. The CDR3 consists of 15 residues. The CDR3: CASSPRSPGTGEAFF. CDR3 bases: TGTGCCAGCAGCCCACGCTCCCCAGGGACCGGTGAAGCTTTCTTT.

This chain uses TRBV7-2 with TRBJ1-4; D gene unclear. The CDR3 runs 15 residues. V gave up 5 bases and J gave up 6 bases, with 16 bases separating them. From germline, CDR1 is SGHTA and CDR2 FQGNSA. This chain's CDR3 is CASSPVSSTDEKLFF. Here the CDR3 DNA reads TGTGCCAGCAGCCCCGTGTCGAGCACTGATGAAAAACTGTTTTTT. The full variable domain, rest sourced from reference TRBV7-2 and TRBJ1-4, is GAGVSQSPSNKVTEKGKDVELRCDPISGHTALYWYRQSLGQGLEFLIYFQGNSAPDKSGLPSDRFSAERTGGSVSTLTIQRTQQEDSAVYLCASSPVSSTDEKLFFGSGTQLSVL.

This clonotype occurred a few times. The rearrangement joins TRBV12-3 or TRBV12-4 to TRBJ2-1; 7 nucleotides align to TRBD2. The junction had 5 bases not matched to a gene; V was cut back by 5 bases and J by 4 bases. This CDR3 is built from 14 residues. CDR3 loop: CASSSGVGYNEQFF. In DNA, the CDR3 is TGTGCCAGCAGTAGCGGGGTAGGGTACAATGAGCAGTTCTTC.

The chain combines TRBV2 with TRBJ2-4; 10 bases align to TRBD2. V trimming: 2 bases; J trimming: 3 bases; junction bases outside the gene matches: 16. Germline assignment: CDR1 SNHLY and CDR2 FYNNEI. The CDR3 sequence is 20 residues long. The chain's CDR3 is CASSERRASGSGVVKNIQYF. The CDR3 region has the DNA TGTGCCAGCAGTGAAAGACGGGCTAGCGGGAGTGGAGTTGTCAAAAACATTCAGTACTTC.

V gene TRBV11-1 combines with J gene TRBJ2-1, with TRBD2 identical over 13 bases. Unmatched junction bases numbered 12, after V lost 1 base and J lost 0 bases. The CDR3 is made up of 21 amino acids. Germline assignment: CDR1 SGHAT and CDR2 FQDESV (reference sequence). The CDR3 loop is CASSLGLRGLAGESSYNEQFF. CDR3 bases: TGTGCCAGCAGCTTAGGGTTGCGCGGACTAGCGGGAGAGAGCTCCTACAATGAGCAGTTCTTC.

The DNA of the CDR3 is TGCGCCAGCAGCCAAGATGCGGTGACCTACTATGGCTACACCTTC. It is translated as CASSQDAVTYYGYTF. The chain links TRBV4-1 to TRBJ1-2; D remains ambiguous. V gave up 0 bases and J gave up 3 bases, with 11 bases separating them. This CDR3 has 15 residues. Germline-derived CDR1 and CDR2 are MGHRA and YSYEKL.

This chain connects TRBV3-1 to TRBJ2-1; TRBD2 aligns across 7 bases. After removal of 6 bases from V and 3 bases from J, the junction contained 8 bases not matched to a gene. The CDR3 has 15 amino acids. The germline V gene has CDR1 LGHDT and CDR2 YNNKEL (reference sequence). The CDR3 DNA reads TGTGCCAGCAGTCACCGGGACTACCACTACAATGAGCAGTTCTTC. Translating gives CASSHRDYHYNEQFF.

Concerning this clonotype: One junction end does not reproduce the germline sequence, and a read error may be involved. The CDR3 DNA is TGTGACAGCAGCTTGGCATATGAGCAGTTCTTC. Protein: CDSSLAYEQFF. The chain has TRBV7-2 and TRBJ2-1; D not certain. CDR1 and CDR2 from the germline V gene are SGHTA and FQGNSA. The length of the CDR3 is 11 residues.

This rearrangement joins TRBV7-2 to TRBJ2-5; possibly TRBD2 for D (6 bases). V lost 5 bases, J lost 0 bases, and 13 bases lay in between. Germline V gene data show CDR1 as SGHTA and CDR2 as FQGNSA. The CDR3 length is 15 residues. The CDR3 region has the DNA TGTGCCAGCAGCCCCTATTCGGGAGACCAAGAGACCCAGTACTTC. It encodes CASSPYSGDQETQYF.

This chain joins TRBV6-1 and TRBJ2-7, with TRBD1 identical over 9 bases. The germline CDR1 and CDR2 sequences are MNHNS and SASEGT. The CDR3 consists of 13 residues. The V and J ends lost 6 bases and 7 bases, in that order; junction bases with no gene match: 7. DNA of the CDR3: TGTGCCAGCAGAGAACAGGGGGCATGGGAGCAGTACTTC. This translates into CASREQGAWEQYF.

This clonotype was seen at least ten times. CDR3 sequence reads: CASSLAGTAGSDIQYF. The CDR3 bases are TGTGCCAGCAGCTTGGCCGGTACAGCCGGGAGTGACATTCAGTACTTC. This sequence joins TRBV5-6 and TRBJ2-4; D perhaps matches TRBD2 (6 bases). Trimming took off 0 bases at V and 8 bases at J, with 18 bases between the two ends. This CDR3 comprises 16 residues. Germline lookup yields CDR1 SGHDT and CDR2 YYEEEE.

This rearrangement joins TRBV5-1 to TRBJ2-5; TRBD2 matches 8 bases. Germline V gene data show CDR1 as SGHRS and CDR2 as YFSETQ. The CDR3 totals 17 residues. V gave up 0 bases and J gave up 4 bases; unmatched junction bases: 11. The CDR3 spells CASSLEGSPGGGETQYF. In nucleotides, the CDR3 is TGCGCCAGCAGCTTGGAAGGTTCCCCGGGGGGGGGAGAGACCCAGTACTTC.

This clonotype was seen a handful of times. This chain joins TRBV19 and TRBJ2-2; no reliable D call. Trimming cost V 5 bases and J 8 bases, with 9 bases left between them. The CDR3 contains 12 residues. Germline values: CDR1 LNHDA, CDR2 SQIVND (reference sequence). Written as DNA, the CDR3 is TGTGCCAGTAGTCTTCAGTTTGGGGAGCTGTTTTTT. Residues: CASSLQFGELFF. Filled out from reference TRBV19 and TRBJ2-2, the complete variable domain reads DGGITQSPKYLFRKEGQNVTLSCEQNLNHDAMYWYRQDPGQGLRLIYYSQIVNDFQKGDIAEGYSVSREKKESFPLTVTSAQKNPTAFYLCASSLQFGELFFGEGSRLTVL.

The chain uses TRBV5-5 and TRBJ2-5; the match to TRBD1 covers 7 bases. The CDR3 covers 15 residues. CDR1 is SGHKS, CDR2 YYEKEE, per germline (reference sequence). V was pared by 4 bases and J by 5 bases, with 11 bases of the junction left unmatched. The CDR3: CASSRSTGSRETQYF. The CDR3 region has the DNA TGTGCCAGCAGCAGATCGACAGGGAGTAGGGAGACCCAGTACTTC.

This chain links TRBV15 with TRBJ2-2; TRBD2 matches at 7 bases. The CDR3 is 17 amino acids. Germline CDR1 is LNHNV and CDR2 is YYDKDF (reference sequence). V gave up 2 bases and J gave up 5 bases; unmatched junction bases: 11. The DNA for the CDR3 is TGTGCCACCAGCAGAAATCTTGCGGGAGCTGGAACCGGGGAGCTGTTTTTT. It yields the protein CATSRNLAGAGTGELFF.

This clonotype was found a few times. V usage is TRBV4-2 and J usage is TRBJ2-2; 11 nucleotides match TRBD1. V was pared by 0 bases and J by 4 bases, with 7 bases of the junction left unmatched. In germline, CDR1 is LGHNA, CDR2 YNFKEQ. This CDR3 is built from 18 residues. CDR3 coding DNA: TGTGCCAGCAGCCAAGATGTCGGAGGACAGGGGGCCACCGGGGAGCTGTTTTTT. Amino acid sequence: CASSQDVGGQGATGELFF.

J is TRBJ2-7 and V is TRBV10-3, with D possibly being TRBD1 (6 bases). The CDR3 totals 12 residues. CDR1 is ENHRY and CDR2 is SYGVKD in the germline V gene. V dropped 11 bases and J dropped 4 bases, with 15 bases sitting between them. The chain's CDR3 is CASAGTLYEQYF. The DNA for the CDR3 is TGTGCCTCCGCCGGGACACTTTACGAGCAGTACTTC.

This clonotype showed up many times. The V and J genes are TRBV4-2 and TRBJ2-3, with D unclear. Trimming pared 2 bases from V and 0 bases from J, leaving 0 bases between. This CDR3 has 12 residues. Germline V gene lookup returns CDR1 LGHNA and CDR2 YNFKEQ. In DNA form, the CDR3 reads TGTGCCAGCAGCCAAAGCACAGATACGCAGTATTTT. The encoded protein is CASSQSTDTQYF.

This chain's CDR3 is CASSELGKKQETQYF. The CDR3 nucleotides are TGTGCCAGCAGTGAGCTAGGGAAGAAACAAGAGACCCAGTACTTC. V is TRBV25-1 and J is TRBJ2-5; D ambiguous. V was clipped by 3 bases and J by 2 bases, with 13 bases between them. From germline, CDR1 is MGHDK and CDR2 SYGVNS. CDR3 length: 15 amino acids. Drawing the rest from reference TRBV25-1 and TRBJ2-5, the complete variable domain is EADIYQTPRYLVIGTGKKITLECSQTMGHDKMYWYQQDPGMELHLIHYSYGVNSTEKGDLSSESTVSRIRTEHFPLTLESARPSHTSQYLCASSELGKKQETQYFGPGTRLLVL.

Only one count was recorded for this clonotype. The chain has TRBV3-1 and TRBJ2-7, with 7 bases that match TRBD2. Germline CDR1 and CDR2: LGHDT and YNNKEL (reference sequence). The CDR3 sequence is 13 residues long. The junction had 6 bases not matched to a gene; V was cut back by 4 bases and J by 6 bases. CDR3 amino acids: CASSLDGRAEQYF. The CDR3 nucleotides read TGTGCCAGCAGCCTAGATGGGAGGGCCGAGCAGTACTTC.

CDR3 sequence: CAWSAHLAYSTDTQYF. Here the CDR3 DNA reads TGTGCCTGGAGTGCCCACCTAGCCTACAGCACAGATACGCAGTATTTT. The chain employs TRBV30 and TRBJ2-3; the D gene is possibly TRBD2 (5 bases). Germline CDR1 is GTSNPN and CDR2 is SVGIG (reference sequence). Trimming pared 1 base from V and 0 bases from J, leaving 14 bases between. The CDR3 is 16 amino acids.

This chain connects TRBV2 to TRBJ2-5; TRBD1 aligns across 7 bases. V shed 8 bases and J 1 base; nucleotides not matched to a gene: 7. CDR1 is SNHLY and CDR2 is FYNNEI in the germline V gene. The CDR3 runs 14 residues. CDR3 nucleotide sequence: TGTGCCAGCCACCTCGACAGGGCCCAAGAGACCCAGTACTTC. Its translation is CASHLDRAQETQYF.

This chain joins TRBV28 and TRBJ2-7, with no clear D. Trimming took off 6 bases at V and 2 bases at J, with 17 bases between the two ends. The CDR3 spans 15 residues. Germline V gene data show CDR1 as MDHEN and CDR2 as SYDVKM. The CDR3 here is CASSSLTEQPYEQYF. CDR3 DNA sequence: TGTGCCAGCAGCTCCCTGACCGAGCAGCCCTACGAGCAGTACTTC.

V and J are TRBV20-1 and TRBJ2-2; no clear D gene. The CDR3 sequence is 14 residues long. Trimming stripped 0 bases from V and 0 bases from J, with 5 bases between. In germline, CDR1 is DFQATT, CDR2 SNEGSKA (reference sequence). CDR3 sequence reads: CSAREPSNTGELFF. The DNA of the CDR3 is TGCAGTGCTAGAGAGCCCTCGAACACCGGGGAGCTGTTTTTT.

V usage is TRBV7-2 and J usage is TRBJ2-7; the D is unclear. Germline CDR1 SGHTA, CDR2 FQGNSA. The CDR3 spans 13 residues. V lost 1 base and J 3 bases, leaving 7 bases between the germline ends. CDR3 region: CASSLDTIYEQYF. The CDR3 region has the DNA TGTGCCAGCAGCTTAGACACCATCTACGAGCAGTACTTC.

This rearrangement joins TRBV11-2 to TRBJ2-2; 7 nucleotides agree with TRBD1. Trimming at V came to 2 bases and at J to 6 bases, leaving 9 bases not matched to a gene. Germline CDR1 reads SGHAT; CDR2 reads FQNNGV. CDR3 length: 16 amino acids. The DNA for the CDR3 is TGTGCCAGCAGCTTAAATGAACAGGGGATAGCCGGGGAGCTGTTTTTT. Protein sequence: CASSLNEQGIAGELFF.